A selection of T cell receptor beta chains follows, all from one sample in a study of beta chain features in type 1 diabetes. Generated by immunoSEQ multiplex PCR, the TCRdb table keeps only in-frame clones and is missing some. The table lists more than 300,000 clones, roughly 8.8% of them singletons. Material for sequencing was central memory CD4+ T cells from blood. These receptors came from a man aged 25 to 45 with type 1 diabetes. CDR3s include the opening cysteine and the closing phenylalanine or tryptophan. Fields, in order: V gene, J gene, CDR3 protein.

>TRBV7-9|TRBJ2-7
CASSFSARGMRSEQYF
>TRBV2|TRBJ2-3
CASVQGFTDTQYF
>TRBV4-1|TRBJ1-2
CASSQEQFWGGYTF
>TRBV25-1|TRBJ1-2
CASSETGIPYGYTF
>TRBV2|TRBJ1-5
CASSFPIPGPKSNQPQHF
>TRBV19|TRBJ1-2
CASSHRNYGYTF
>TRBV19|TRBJ1-2
CASRDTFYGYTF
>TRBV6-5|TRBJ1-6
CASSETGYNSPLHF
>TRBV4-3|TRBJ1-1
CASSQAGQGMGTEAFF
>TRBV7-9|TRBJ1-2
CASSFGAGTNYGYTF
>TRBV7-2|TRBJ2-3
CASSPGLAGVVRTDTQYF
>TRBV25-1|TRBJ2-7
CASSSYYEQYF
>TRBV7-9|TRBJ1-1
CASSLTGRDTEAFF
>TRBV28|TRBJ1-5
CASRLAVDSSSNQPQHF
>TRBV9|TRBJ1-2
CASSVGQTGGGYTF
>TRBV4-1|TRBJ1-2
CASSQDQRARRVNYGYTF
>TRBV5-6|TRBJ2-7
CASSVGQVGSRYF
>TRBV28|TRBJ2-5
CASAGPPKETQYF
>TRBV6-5|TRBJ2-1
CASRRQGDEQFF
>TRBV2|TRBJ2-4
CATKRGENIQYF
>TRBV29-1|TRBJ1-2
CSVGTGEVLGRYTF